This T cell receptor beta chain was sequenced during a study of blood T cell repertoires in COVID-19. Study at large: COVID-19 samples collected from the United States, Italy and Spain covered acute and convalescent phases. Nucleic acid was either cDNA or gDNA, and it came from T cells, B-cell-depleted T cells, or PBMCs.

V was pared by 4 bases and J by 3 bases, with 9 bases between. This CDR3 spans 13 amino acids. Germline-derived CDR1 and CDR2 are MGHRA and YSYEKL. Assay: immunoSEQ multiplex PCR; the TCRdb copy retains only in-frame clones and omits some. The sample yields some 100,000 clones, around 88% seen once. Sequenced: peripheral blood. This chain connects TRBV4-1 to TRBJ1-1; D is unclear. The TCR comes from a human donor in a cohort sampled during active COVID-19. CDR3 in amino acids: CASSREEDTEAFF. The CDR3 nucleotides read TGCGCCAGCAGCCGAGAGGAGGACACTGAAGCTTTCTTT.